This T cell receptor (beta chain) was recorded in a study of Ad26.COV2.S vaccination and SARS-CoV-2 variants (dated by TCRdb to the early 2020s). Background for the entire study: Donors in the vaccine arm were drawn from COV1001, a multicentre, randomized, double-blind, placebo-controlled phase I-IIa trial testing Ad26.COV2.S in healthy adults. The TCR-sequenced set comprised approximately 32 samples: some 20 Ad26.COV2.S vaccine recipients, 5 placebo recipients and 8 SARS-CoV-2 convalescent individuals. Throughout the experiments and outcome assessment, investigators stayed blinded to trial group allocation. Ad26.COV2.S was given intramuscularly at 5x10^10 or 1x10^11 viral particles, as a single shot or as two shots 56 days apart. Sequencing of the TCRbeta repertoire served to evaluate the specificity and breadth of SARS-CoV-2-reactive T cell receptors following Ad26.COV2.S vaccination. Trial participants were randomized into five groups of five: low-dose or high-dose Ad26.COV2.S given once or twice, or placebo on both occasions.

The immunoSEQ Assay was the method used to sequence TCRbeta CDR3 regions. After extraction, genomic DNA underwent amplification by bias-controlled multiplex PCR, followed by high-throughput sequencing. On the study's bioinformatics: To quantify the absolute abundance of every unique TCRbeta CDR3 region, sequences were collapsed and filtered. T cell fraction was estimated by normalization of TCRbeta template counts to usable DNA, with usable DNA being measured through amplification of reference genes present in all nucleated cells. Repertoire TCRs were annotated as SARS-CoV-2-specific by exact matching of V gene, CDR3 amino acid sequence and J gene to a known reactive TCR set. MIRA supplied the reference SARS-CoV-2 TCR set, which was filtered for enrichment in COVID-19-positive ImmuneCODE repertoires so that public or cross-reactive TCRs were removed. Using the MIRA antigens, annotated TCRs were further analysed by specific ORF or by position within an ORF. Depth was the summed frequency of annotated unique rearrangements, while breadth was defined as annotated unique rearrangements over total unique productive rearrangements. Two-sided Wilcoxon rank-sum tests were applied when comparing TCR breadth between groups. This immuneACCESS table, as held by TCRdb, lists in-frame sequences with V and J called but not all clones. Of the missing ones, under half trace to an unresolved V gene in checked studies; the others have no known cause. V and J calls plus clone size are reproduced from that table; the DNA served to infer D and trimming. Recorded for this sample are some 250,000 clones; around 87% of them occurred a single time. Clones ranked in the top ten supply 9.5% to 12% of the sample.

Spanning cysteine to phenylalanine, the CDR3 consists of 16 amino acids. Just the 48-base CDR3 DNA is kept, in frame starting at base 1. The germline V gene supplies CDR1 SGHDN and CDR2 FVKESK. V gives up 3 bases and J gives up 1 base, and the segment between their germline ends measures 12 bases. Comments on this clone: Its antigen specificity is not known. Per-base quality was not reported, and no clone a single base away is much larger than it.

The treatment or condition tag for this specimen amounts to: about 20 received Ad26.COV2.S at low or high dose, single or two shots; several received placebo; per-sample allocation not given. Repertoires of vaccine and placebo recipients were sequenced from samples taken on day 63 after the first injection. In Cohort 1b, 20 to 25 adults aged 18-55 years were enrolled at a single site in Boston, USA, between 29 July and 7 August 2020. Ad26.COV2.S was a replication-incompetent adenovirus type 26 vector expressing a prefusion-stabilized SARS-CoV-2 spike protein from the original Wuhan strain. Study-wide conclusions, independent of this receptor: It was noted by the authors that total T cell responses may have been underestimated by the TCR breadth and depth analyses. Non-spike TCR breadth was comparable between vaccine and placebo recipients, consistent with the vaccine containing only spike. Higher spike-specific TCR breadth was observed in Ad26.COV2.S recipients than in placebo recipients (P = 0.0014). Comparing responses between vaccine doses or regimens was not something the study was powered to do. After vaccination, spike-specific CD8+ and CD4+ T cell responses were reported to show substantial breadth.

The receptor comes from a person between 18 and 65 years old who received the Ad26.COV2.S COVID-19 vaccine or a placebo. Recombination linked TRBV14 to TRBJ1-4; too little of a D gene remains to name it. The sample consisted of peripheral blood, taken in a trial of Ad26.COV2.S vaccine versus placebo. The CDR3 in this case is CASSQWPRGTNEKLFF. DNA sequence: TGTGCCAGCAGCCAGTGGCCCCGAGGAACTAATGAAAAACTGTTTTTT. With all but the CDR3 taken from the reference TRBV14 and TRBJ1-4 genes, the full variable domain is: EAGVTQFPSHSVIEKGQTVTLRCDPISGHDNLYWYRRVMGKEIKFLLHFVKESKQDESGMPNNRFLAERTGGTYSTLKVQPAELEDSGVYFCASSQWPRGTNEKLFFGSGTQLSVL.